The T cell receptor beta chain under discussion was sequenced for a study of blood T cell repertoires in COVID-19 (dated by TCRdb to between 2020 and 2021). The study in broad terms: The collaborator samples originated in the United States, Italy and Spain and spanned the acute and convalescent phases of COVID-19. The prospective study material was composed of cDNA or gDNA derived from T cells, B-cell-depleted T cells, or PBMCs. Subjects who had been exposed to COVID-19, were actively infected with it, or had recovered from it provided the deeply sampled blood TCRbeta repertoires that made up the dataset. The repertoires were made available in a free public database intended to serve as a resource for research on the immune response to SARS-CoV-2. The samples were drawn from the first 160 participants of the ongoing ImmuneRACE study and from over 950 subjects provided by 6 global collaborators. Nearly every sample came with metadata listing a de-identified subject ID, COVID-19 status, age in years and sex. HLA class I and class II types, where available, came from metadata supplied by the sample provider rather than from assay-based typing.

The count of this clone is one. No cognate antigen has been identified for it. The input lacks base qualities; no much larger clone sits a single base away. TCRbeta CDR3 regions were amplified from genomic DNA by means of the immunoSEQ Assay, a bias-controlled multiplex PCR. The study's processing was this. The number of nucleated cells in each sample was estimated from the amplification of reference gene primers within the assay. Sequence reads were collapsed and filtered to measure the absolute abundance of every unique TCRbeta CDR3 rearrangement. For each sample, productive Simpson clonality was calculated as the square root of Simpson's diversity index across productive rearrangements. Imported from immuneACCESS, the table was reduced by TCRdb to in-frame sequences with V and J called. These copies leave out some clones; in studies compared against another copy, an unresolved V gene accounts for under half, and the cause of the remainder is not known. V, J and clone size derive from that table, while D and trimming were established from the DNA sequence. This sample has fewer than 350,000 clones in its table, and about 91% of those were observed once. The ten top clones hold around 10% of the sample.

General study outcomes and caveats: How much clinical and demographic metadata was included differed by source and by participant, and the metadata was provided uncurated.

At one collaborating source in Seattle, patients were enrolled during active infection and were followed longitudinally through the course of disease. The collaborating institutions used their own protocols to collect whole blood in K2EDTA tubes. Collaborator samples were shipped for TCRbeta analysis as frozen whole blood, isolated PBMCs, or DNA extracted from either sample type. The germline V gene sets CDR1 to KGHSH and CDR2 to LQKENI. Relative to germline, V is 4 bases shorter and J is 4 bases shorter, with 11 bases between their ends. The CDR3 holds 14 amino acids from the cysteine to the phenylalanine. The retained sequence is limited to the CDR3, 42 bases, with the frame set at the first base.

The specimen sequenced was peripheral blood. The chain was built from TRBV18 and TRBJ1-3; the D segment could be TRBD1, given 5 matching bases. The clonotype was recovered from a young man with COVID-19, enrolled during active disease. This receptor has the CDR3 CASSRGGEGNTIYF. The bases read TGTGCCAGCTCACGAGGAGGGGAAGGAAACACCATATATTTT.